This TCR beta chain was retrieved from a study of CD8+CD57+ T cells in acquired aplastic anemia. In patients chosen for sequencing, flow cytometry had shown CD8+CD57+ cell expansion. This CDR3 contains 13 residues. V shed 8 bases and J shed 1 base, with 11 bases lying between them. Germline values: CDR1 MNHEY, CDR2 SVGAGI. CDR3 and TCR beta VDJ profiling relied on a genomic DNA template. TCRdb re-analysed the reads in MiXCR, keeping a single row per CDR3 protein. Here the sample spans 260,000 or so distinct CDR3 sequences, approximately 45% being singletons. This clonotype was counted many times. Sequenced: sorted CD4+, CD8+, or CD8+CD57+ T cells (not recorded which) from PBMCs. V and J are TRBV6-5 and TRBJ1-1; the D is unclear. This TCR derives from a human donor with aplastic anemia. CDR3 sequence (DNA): TGTGCCAGCGGGGTAGGAGAGAACACTGAAGCTTTCTTT. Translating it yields CASGVGENTEAFF.